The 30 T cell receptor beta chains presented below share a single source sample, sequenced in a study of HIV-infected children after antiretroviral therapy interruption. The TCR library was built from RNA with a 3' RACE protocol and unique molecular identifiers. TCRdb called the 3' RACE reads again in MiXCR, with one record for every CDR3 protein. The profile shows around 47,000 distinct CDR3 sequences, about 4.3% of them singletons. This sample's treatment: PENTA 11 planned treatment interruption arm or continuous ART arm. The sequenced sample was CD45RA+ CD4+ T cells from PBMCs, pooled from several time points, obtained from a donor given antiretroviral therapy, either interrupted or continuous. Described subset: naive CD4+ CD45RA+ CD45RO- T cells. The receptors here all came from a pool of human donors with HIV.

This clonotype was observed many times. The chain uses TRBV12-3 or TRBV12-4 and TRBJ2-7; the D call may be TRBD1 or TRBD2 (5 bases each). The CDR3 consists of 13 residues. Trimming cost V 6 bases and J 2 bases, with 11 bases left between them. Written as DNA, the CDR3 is TGTGCCAGCAGGCCGGGGCCTACCTACGAGCAGTACTTC. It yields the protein CASRPGPTYEQYF.

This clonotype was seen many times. The CDR3 protein is CASSIDQGQGAGQPQHF. CDR3 nucleotide sequence: TGTGCCAGTAGTATAGATCAGGGGCAGGGGGCGGGACAGCCCCAGCATTTT. V and J are TRBV19 and TRBJ1-5, with TRBD1 matching over 8 bases. The CDR3 has 17 amino acids. From germline, CDR1 is LNHDA and CDR2 SQIVND (reference sequence). With V trimmed by 0 bases and J by 7 bases, 11 bases remained unmatched.

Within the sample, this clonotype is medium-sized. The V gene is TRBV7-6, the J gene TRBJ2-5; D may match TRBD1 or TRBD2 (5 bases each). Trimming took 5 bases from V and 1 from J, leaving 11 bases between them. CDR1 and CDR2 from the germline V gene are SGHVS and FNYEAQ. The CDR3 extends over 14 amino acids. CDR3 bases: TGTGCCAGCAGCCTTGGGACGACCCAAGAGACCCAGTACTTC. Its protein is CASSLGTTQETQYF.

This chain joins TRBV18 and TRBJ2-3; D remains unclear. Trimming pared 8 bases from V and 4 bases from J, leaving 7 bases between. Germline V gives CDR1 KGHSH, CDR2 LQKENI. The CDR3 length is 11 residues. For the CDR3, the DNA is TGTGCCAGCACCCAGGCAGATACGCAGTATTTT. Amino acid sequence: CASTQADTQYF. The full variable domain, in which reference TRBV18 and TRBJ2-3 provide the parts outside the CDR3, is NAGVMQNPRHLVRRRGQEARLRCSPMKGHSHVYWYRQLPEEGLKFMVYLQKENIIDESGMPKERFSAEFPKEGPSILRIQQVVRGDSAAYFCASTQADTQYFGPGTRLTVL.

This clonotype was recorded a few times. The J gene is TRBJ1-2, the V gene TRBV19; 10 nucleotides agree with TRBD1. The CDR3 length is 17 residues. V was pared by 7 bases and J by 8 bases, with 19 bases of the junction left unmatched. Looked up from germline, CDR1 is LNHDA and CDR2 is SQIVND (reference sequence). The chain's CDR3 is CASKSRDWGQGSEGYTF. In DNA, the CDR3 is TGTGCCAGTAAAAGCCGGGACTGGGGACAGGGGTCTGAAGGCTACACCTTC.

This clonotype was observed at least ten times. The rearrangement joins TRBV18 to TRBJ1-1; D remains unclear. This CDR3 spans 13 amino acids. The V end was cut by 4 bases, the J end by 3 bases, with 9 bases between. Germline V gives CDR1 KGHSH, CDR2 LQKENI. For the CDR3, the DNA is TGTGCCAGCTCACTAAGGAGGGACACTGAAGCTTTCTTT. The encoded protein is CASSLRRDTEAFF. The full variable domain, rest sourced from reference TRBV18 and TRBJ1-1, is NAGVMQNPRHLVRRRGQEARLRCSPMKGHSHVYWYRQLPEEGLKFMVYLQKENIIDESGMPKERFSAEFPKEGPSILRIQQVVRGDSAAYFCASSLRRDTEAFFGQGTRLTVV.

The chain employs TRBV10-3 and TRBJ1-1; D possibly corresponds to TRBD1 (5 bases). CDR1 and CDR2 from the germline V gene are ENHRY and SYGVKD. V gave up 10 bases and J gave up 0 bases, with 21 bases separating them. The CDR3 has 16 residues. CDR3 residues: CATQPQSGQMNTEAFF. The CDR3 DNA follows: TGTGCCACACAACCTCAAAGTGGACAAATGAACACTGAAGCTTTCTTT.

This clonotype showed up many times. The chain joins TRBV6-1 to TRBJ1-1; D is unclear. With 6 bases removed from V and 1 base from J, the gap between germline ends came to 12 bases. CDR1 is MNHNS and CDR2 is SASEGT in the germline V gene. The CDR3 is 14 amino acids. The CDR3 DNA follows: TGTGCCAGCAGCTACTTGGACCAGAACACTGAAGCTTTCTTT. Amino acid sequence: CASSYLDQNTEAFF.

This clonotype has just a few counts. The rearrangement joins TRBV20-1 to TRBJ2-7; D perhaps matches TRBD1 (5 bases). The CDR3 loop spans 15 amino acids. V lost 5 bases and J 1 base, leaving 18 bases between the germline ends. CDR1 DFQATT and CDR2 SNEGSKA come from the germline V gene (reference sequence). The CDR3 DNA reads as TGCAGTGCTCCAACCCGGACAATAAGTTCCTACGAGCAGTACTTC. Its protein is CSAPTRTISSYEQYF.

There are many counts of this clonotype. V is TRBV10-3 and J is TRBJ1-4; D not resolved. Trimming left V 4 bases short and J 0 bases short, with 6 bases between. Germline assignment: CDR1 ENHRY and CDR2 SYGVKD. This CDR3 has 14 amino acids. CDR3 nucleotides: TGTGCCATCAGTGCAGATGCAACTAATGAAAAACTGTTTTTT. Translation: CAISADATNEKLFF.

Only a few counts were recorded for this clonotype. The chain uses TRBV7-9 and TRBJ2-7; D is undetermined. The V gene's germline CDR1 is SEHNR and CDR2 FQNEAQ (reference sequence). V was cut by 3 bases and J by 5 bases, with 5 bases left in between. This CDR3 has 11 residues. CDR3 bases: TGTGCCAGCAGCTTTGGGGACGAGCAGTACTTC. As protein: CASSFGDEQYF.

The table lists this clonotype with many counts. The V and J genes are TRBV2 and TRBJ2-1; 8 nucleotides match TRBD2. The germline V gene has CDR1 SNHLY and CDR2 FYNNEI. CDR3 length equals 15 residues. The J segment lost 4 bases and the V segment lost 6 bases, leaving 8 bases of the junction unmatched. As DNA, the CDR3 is TGTGCCAGCAGAGACATAGCGGGGACTTACAATGAGCAGTTCTTC. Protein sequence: CASRDIAGTYNEQFF.

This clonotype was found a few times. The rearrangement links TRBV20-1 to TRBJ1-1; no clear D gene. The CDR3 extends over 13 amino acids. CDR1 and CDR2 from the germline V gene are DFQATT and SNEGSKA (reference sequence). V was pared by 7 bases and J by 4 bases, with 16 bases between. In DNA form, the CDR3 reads TGCAGTGTAGGTTTAGGACGGGCCACTGAAGCTTTCTTT. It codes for CSVGLGRATEAFF.

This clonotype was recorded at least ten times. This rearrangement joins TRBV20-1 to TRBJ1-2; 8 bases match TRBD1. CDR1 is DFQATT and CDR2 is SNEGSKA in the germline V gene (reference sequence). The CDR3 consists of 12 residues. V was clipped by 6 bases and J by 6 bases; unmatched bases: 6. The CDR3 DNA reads TGCAGTGCCCGAGGGGACAGGAATGGCTACACCTTC. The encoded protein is CSARGDRNGYTF.

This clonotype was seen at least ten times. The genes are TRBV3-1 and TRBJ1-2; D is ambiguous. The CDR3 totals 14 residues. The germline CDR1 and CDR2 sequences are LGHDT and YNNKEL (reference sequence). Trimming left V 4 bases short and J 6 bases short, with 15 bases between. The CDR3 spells CASSRSGVFDGYTF. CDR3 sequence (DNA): TGTGCCAGCAGCCGATCAGGAGTATTTGATGGCTACACCTTC.

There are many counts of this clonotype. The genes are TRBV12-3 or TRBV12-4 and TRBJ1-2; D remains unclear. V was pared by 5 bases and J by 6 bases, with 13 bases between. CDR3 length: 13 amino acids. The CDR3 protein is CASSKRNRNGYTF. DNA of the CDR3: TGTGCCAGCAGTAAAAGGAACAGAAATGGCTACACCTTC.

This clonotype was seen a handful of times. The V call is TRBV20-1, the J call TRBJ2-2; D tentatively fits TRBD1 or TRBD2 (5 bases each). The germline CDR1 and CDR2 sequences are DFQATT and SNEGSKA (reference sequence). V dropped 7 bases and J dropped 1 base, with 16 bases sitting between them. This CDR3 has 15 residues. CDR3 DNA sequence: TGCAGTGGGATGACCGGGACCCAGAACACCGGGGAGCTGTTTTTT. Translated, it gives CSGMTGTQNTGELFF.

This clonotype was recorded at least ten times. CDR3 DNA sequence: TGTGCCAGCAGCGTAGAACCGACTAATGAAAAACTGTTTTTT. Translated: CASSVEPTNEKLFF. The J gene is TRBJ1-4, the V gene TRBV9; no reliable D call. The CDR3 is made up of 14 amino acids. V was shortened by 0 bases and J by 2 bases, with 5 bases between the two germline ends. Germline V gene data show CDR1 as SGDLS and CDR2 as YYNGEE. Together with reference TRBV9 and TRBJ1-4, the CDR3 gives the full variable domain: DSGVTQTPKHLITATGQRVTLRCSPRSGDLSVYWYQQSLDQGLQFLIQYYNGEERAKGNILERFSAQQFPDLHSELNLSSLELGDSALYFCASSVEPTNEKLFFGSGTQLSVL.

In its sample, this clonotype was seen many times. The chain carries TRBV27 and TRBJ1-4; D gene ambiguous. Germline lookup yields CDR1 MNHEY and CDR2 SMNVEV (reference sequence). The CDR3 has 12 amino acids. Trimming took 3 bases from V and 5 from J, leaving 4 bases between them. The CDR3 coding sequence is TGTGCCAGCAGTTTCCGAAATGAAAAACTGTTTTTT. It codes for CASSFRNEKLFF. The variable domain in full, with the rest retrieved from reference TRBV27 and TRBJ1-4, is EAQVTQNPRYLITVTGKKLTVTCSQNMNHEYMSWYRQDPGLGLRQIYYSMNVEVTDKGDVPEGYKVSRKEKRNFPLILESPSPNQTSLYFCASSFRNEKLFFGSGTQLSVL.

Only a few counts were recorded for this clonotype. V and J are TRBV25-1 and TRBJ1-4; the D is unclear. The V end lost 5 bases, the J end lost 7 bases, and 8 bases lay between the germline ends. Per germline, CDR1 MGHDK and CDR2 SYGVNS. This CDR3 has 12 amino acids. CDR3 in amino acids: CASSSTVEKLFF. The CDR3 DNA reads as TGTGCCAGCAGTTCTACGGTTGAAAAACTGTTTTTT.

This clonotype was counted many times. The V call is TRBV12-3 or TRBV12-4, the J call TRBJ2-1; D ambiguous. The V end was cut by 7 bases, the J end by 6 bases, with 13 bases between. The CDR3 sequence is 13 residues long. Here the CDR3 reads CASIKGLGNEQFF. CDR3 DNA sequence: TGTGCCAGCATTAAAGGATTAGGCAATGAGCAGTTCTTC.

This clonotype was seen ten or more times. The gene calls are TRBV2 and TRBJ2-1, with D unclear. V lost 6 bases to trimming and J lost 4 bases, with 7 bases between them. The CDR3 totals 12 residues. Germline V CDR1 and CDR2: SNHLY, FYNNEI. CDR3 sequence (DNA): TGTGCCAGCAGACGTGATTACAATGAGCAGTTCTTC. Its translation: CASRRDYNEQFF.

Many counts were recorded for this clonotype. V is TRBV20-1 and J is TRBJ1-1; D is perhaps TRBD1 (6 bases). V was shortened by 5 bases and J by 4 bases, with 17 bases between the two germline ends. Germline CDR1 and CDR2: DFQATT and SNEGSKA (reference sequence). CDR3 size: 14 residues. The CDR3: CSAARGGGGTEAFF. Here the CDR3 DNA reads TGCAGTGCTGCCAGGGGAGGTGGCGGCACTGAAGCTTTCTTT.

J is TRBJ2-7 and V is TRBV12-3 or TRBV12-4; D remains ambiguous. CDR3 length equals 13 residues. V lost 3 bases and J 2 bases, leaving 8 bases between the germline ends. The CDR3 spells CASSFSQAYEQYF. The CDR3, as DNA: TGTGCCAGCAGTTTTTCCCAGGCCTACGAGCAGTACTTC.

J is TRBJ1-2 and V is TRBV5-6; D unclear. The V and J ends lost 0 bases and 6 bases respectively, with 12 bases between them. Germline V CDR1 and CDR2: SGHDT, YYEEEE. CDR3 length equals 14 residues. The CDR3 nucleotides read TGTGCCAGCAGCTTGGACAGAGTCGAAAATGGCTACACCTTC. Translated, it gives CASSLDRVENGYTF.

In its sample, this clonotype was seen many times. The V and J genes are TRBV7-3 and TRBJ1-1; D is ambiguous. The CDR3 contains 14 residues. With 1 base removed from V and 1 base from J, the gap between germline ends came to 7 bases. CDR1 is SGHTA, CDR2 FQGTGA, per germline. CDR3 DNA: TGTGCCAGCAGCTTAAGCGCCGGGAACACTGAAGCTTTCTTT. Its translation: CASSLSAGNTEAFF.

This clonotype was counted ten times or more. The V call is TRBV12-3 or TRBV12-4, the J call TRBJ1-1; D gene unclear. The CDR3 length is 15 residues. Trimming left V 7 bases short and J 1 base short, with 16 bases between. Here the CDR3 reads CASTSRGSRNTEAFF. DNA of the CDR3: TGTGCCAGCACTTCCCGGGGAAGCAGGAACACTGAAGCTTTCTTT.

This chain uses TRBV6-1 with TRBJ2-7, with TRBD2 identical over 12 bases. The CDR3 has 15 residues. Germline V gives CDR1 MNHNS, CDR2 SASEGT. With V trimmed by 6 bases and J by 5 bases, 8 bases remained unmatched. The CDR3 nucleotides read TGTGCCAGCAGATGGACTAGCGGGGACCCTAACGAGCAGTACTTC. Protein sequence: CASRWTSGDPNEQYF.

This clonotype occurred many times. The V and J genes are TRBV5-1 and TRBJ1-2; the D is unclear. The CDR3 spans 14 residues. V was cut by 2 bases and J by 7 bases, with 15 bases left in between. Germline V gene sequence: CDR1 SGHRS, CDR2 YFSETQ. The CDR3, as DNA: TGCGCCAGCAGCTTCCCAGAAGAATTTGGTGGCTACACCTTC. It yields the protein CASSFPEEFGGYTF. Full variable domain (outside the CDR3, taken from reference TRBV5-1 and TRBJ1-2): KAGVTQTPRYLIKTRGQQVTLSCSPISGHRSVSWYQQTPGQGLQFLFEYFSETQRNKGNFPGRFSGRQFSNSRSEMNVSTLELGDSALYLCASSFPEEFGGYTFGSGTRLTVV.

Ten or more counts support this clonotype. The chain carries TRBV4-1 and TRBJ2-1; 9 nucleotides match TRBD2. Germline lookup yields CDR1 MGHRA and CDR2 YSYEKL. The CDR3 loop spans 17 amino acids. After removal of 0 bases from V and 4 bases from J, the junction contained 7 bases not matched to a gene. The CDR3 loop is CASSQEFGLAGYNEQFF. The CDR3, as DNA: TGCGCCAGCAGCCAAGAGTTCGGCCTAGCGGGGTACAATGAGCAGTTCTTC.